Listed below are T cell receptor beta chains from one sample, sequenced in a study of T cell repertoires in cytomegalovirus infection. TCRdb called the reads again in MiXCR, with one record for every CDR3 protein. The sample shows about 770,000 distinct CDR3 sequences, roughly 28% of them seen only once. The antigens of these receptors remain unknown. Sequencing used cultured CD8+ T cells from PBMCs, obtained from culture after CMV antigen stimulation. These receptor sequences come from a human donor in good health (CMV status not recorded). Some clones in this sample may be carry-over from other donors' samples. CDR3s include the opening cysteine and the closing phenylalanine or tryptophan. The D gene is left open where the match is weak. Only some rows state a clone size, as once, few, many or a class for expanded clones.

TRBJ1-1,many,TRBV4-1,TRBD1,CASNPAGTGGRGYAEAFF,TGCGCCAGCAACCCCGCCGGGACAGGGGGACGAGGGTATGCTGAAGCTTTCTTT
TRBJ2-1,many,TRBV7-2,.,CASYGSNEQFF,TGTGCCAGCTACGGGAGCAATGAGCAGTTCTTC
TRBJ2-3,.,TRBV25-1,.,CASSEYFQGEGTDTQYF,TGTGCCAGCAGTGAATATTTCCAGGGGGAGGGCACAGATACGCAGTATTTT
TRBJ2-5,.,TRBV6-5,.,CASSYSSSTKTETQYF,TGTGCCAGCAGTTACTCCAGCAGTACCAAGACAGAGACCCAGTACTTC
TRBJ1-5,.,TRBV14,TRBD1,CASSRTGGNSNQPQHF,TGTGCCAGCAGCCGTACAGGGGGCAATAGCAATCAGCCCCAGCATTTT
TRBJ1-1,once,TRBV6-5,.,CAAGASMNTEAFF,TGTGCCGCCGGGGCATCCATGAACACTGAAGCTTTCTTT
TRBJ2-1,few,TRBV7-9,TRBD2,CASSLSLAGGNNEQFF,TGTGCCAGCAGCTTGTCGCTAGCGGGGGGGAACAATGAGCAGTTCTTC
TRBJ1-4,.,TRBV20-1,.,CSAPRWGGEEKLFF,TGCAGTGCGCCAAGGTGGGGTGGAGAAGAAAAACTGTTTTTT
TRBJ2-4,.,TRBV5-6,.,CASGRGSKNIQYF,TGTGCCAGCGGACGAGGATCCAAAAACATTCAGTACTTC
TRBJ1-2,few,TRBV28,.,CATAPRGRGYTF,TGTGCCACTGCCCCACGAGGACGTGGCTACACCTTC
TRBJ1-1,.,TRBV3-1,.,CASSQPGTEAFF,TGTGCCAGCAGCCAACCCGGCACTGAAGCTTTCTTT
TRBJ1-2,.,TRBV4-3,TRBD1,CASSQEQGNYGYTF,TGCGCCAGCAGCCAAGAACAGGGGAACTATGGCTACACCTTC
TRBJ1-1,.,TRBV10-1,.,CASSPGTFGDTEAFF,TGCGCCAGCAGTCCCGGGACATTCGGGGACACTGAAGCTTTCTTT
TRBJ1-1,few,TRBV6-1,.,CASSGVVTEAFF,TGTGCCAGCAGTGGGGTGGTCACTGAAGCTTTCTTT
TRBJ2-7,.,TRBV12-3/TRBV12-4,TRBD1,CASSFWDREEDEQYF,TGTGCCAGCAGTTTCTGGGACAGGGAAGAGGACGAGCAGTACTTC
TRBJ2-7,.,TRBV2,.,CASSDGEQYF,TGTGCCAGCAGTGACGGAGAGCAGTACTTC
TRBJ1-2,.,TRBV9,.,CASSTGTENYGYTF,TGTGCCAGCAGCACCGGGACGGAGAACTATGGCTACACCTTC
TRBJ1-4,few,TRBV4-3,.,CASSQEAVASTNEKLFF,TGCGCCAGCAGCCAAGAGGCCGTAGCCTCAACTAATGAAAAACTGTTTTTT
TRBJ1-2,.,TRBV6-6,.,CASNRGAHGGYTF,TGTGCCAGCAATAGAGGGGCCCATGGGGGCTACACCTTC
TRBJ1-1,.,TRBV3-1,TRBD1,CASSQGLGQGAKAFF,TGTGCCAGCAGCCAAGGCCTCGGACAGGGGGCTAAAGCTTTCTTT
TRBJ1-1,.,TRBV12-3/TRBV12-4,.,CASSPSPAGDTEAFF,TGTGCCAGCAGCCCGTCTCCAGCCGGGGACACTGAAGCTTTCTTT
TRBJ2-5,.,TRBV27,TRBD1,CASETGPGGTQYF,TGTGCCAGCGAGACAGGTCCAGGGGGGACCCAGTACTTC
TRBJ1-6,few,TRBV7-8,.,CASSSRTENSPLHF,TGTGCCAGCAGCTCCCGGACGGAAAATTCACCCCTCCACTTT
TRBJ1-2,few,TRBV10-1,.,CASSPRRSGDSYGYTF,TGCGCCAGCAGCCCGAGGAGGTCAGGGGATTCCTATGGCTACACCTTC
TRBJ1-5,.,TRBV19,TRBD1,CASSDRDRGGHQPQHF,TGTGCCAGTAGTGACCGGGACAGGGGTGGTCATCAGCCCCAGCATTTT
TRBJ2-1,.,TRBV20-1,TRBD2,CSARDLAGGPHEQFF,TGCAGTGCTAGAGATCTAGCGGGGGGGCCCCATGAGCAGTTCTTC
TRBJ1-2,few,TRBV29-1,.,CSVEVGRGGRRTTF,TGCAGCGTTGAAGTAGGTCGTGGTGGGCGGCGGACCACCTTC
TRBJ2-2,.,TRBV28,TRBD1,CASSGGTGPTGELFF,TGTGCCAGCAGTGGAGGGACAGGGCCCACCGGGGAGCTGTTTTTT
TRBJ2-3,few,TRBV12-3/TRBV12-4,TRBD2,CASSGSSGGPLDTQYF,TGTGCCAGCAGTGGTAGTAGCGGGGGCCCTCTAGATACGCAGTATTTT